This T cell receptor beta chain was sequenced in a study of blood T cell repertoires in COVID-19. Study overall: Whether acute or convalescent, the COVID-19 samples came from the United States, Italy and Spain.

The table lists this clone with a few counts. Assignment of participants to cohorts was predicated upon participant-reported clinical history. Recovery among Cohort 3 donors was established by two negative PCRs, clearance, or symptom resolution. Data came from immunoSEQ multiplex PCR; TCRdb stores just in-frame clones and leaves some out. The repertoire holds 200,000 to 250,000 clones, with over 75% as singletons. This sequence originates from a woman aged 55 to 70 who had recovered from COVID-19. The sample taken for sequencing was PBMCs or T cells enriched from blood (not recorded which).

DNA for the CDR3: TGTGCCAGCAGCTTGCGGACAGGGTACTCTGGAAACACCATATATTTT. It translates to CASSLRTGYSGNTIYF. The V call is TRBV5-4, the J call TRBJ1-3; 8 bases match TRBD1. This CDR3 has 16 residues. Germline CDR1 and CDR2: SGHNT and YYREEE (reference sequence). J gave up 0 bases and V 1 base, and 3 bases lay outside the gene matches.